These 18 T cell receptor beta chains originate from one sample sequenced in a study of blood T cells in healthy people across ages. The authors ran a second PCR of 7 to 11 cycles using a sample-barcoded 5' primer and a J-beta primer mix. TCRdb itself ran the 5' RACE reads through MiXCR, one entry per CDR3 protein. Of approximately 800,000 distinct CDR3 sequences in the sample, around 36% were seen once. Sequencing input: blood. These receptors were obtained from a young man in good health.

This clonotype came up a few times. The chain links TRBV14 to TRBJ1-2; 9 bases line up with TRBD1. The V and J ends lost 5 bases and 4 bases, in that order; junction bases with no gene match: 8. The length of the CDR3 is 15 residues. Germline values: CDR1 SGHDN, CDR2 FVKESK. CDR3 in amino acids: CASSSRDREFYGYTF. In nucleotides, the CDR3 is TGTGCCAGCAGCTCCCGGGACAGGGAGTTCTATGGCTACACCTTC.

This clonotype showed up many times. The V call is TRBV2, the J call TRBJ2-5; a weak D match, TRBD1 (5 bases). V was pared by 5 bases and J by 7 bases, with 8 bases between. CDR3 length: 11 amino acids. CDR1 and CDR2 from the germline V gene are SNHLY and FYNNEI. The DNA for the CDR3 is TGTGCCAGCAGTACCACAGGGACCCAGTACTTC. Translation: CASSTTGTQYF.

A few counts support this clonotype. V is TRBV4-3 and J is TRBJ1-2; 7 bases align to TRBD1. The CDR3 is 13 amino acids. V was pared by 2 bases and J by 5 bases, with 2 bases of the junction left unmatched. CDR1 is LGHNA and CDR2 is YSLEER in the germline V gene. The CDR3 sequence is CASSQPTGYGYTF. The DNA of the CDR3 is TGCGCCAGCAGCCAACCGACAGGGTATGGCTACACCTTC.

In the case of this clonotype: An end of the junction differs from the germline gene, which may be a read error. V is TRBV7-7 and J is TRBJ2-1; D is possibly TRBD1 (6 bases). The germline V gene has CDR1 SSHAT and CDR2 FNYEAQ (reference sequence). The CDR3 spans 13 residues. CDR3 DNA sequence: TGTGCTAGCAGCCAACAGGGTAACAATGAGCAGTTCTTC. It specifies CASSQQGNNEQFF.

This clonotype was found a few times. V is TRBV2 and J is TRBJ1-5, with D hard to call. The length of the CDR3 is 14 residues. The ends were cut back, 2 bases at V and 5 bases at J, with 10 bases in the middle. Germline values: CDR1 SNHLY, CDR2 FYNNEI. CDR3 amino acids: CASSERGRDQPQHF. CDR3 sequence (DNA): TGTGCCAGCAGTGAACGTGGGCGGGATCAGCCCCAGCATTTT.

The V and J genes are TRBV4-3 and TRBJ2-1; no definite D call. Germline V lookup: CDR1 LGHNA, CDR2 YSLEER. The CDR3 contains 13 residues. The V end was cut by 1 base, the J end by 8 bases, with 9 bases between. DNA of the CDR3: TGCGCCAGCAGCCAAGGTTCCCATGATGAGCAGTTCTTC. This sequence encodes CASSQGSHDEQFF.

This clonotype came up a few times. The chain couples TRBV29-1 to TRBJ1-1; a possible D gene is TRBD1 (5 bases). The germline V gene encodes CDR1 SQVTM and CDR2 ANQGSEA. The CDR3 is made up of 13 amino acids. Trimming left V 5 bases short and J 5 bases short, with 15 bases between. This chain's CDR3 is CSVPGTGGTEAFF. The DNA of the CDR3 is TGCAGCGTTCCCGGGACGGGGGGGACTGAAGCTTTCTTT.

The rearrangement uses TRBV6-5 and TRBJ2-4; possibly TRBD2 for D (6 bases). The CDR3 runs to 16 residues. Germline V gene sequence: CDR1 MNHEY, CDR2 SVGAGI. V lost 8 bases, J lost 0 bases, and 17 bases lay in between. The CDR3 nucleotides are TGTGCCAGCGGGTCCCCTAGCGACCTAGCCAAAAACATTCAGTACTTC. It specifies CASGSPSDLAKNIQYF.

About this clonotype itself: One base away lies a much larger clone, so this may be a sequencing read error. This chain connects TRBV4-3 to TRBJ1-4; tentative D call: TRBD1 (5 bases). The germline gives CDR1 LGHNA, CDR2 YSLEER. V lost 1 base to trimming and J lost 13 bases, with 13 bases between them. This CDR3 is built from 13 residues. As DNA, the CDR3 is TGCGCCAGCAGCCAAGTTCCCGGGGGAAGACTGTTTTTT. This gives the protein CASSQVPGGRLFF.

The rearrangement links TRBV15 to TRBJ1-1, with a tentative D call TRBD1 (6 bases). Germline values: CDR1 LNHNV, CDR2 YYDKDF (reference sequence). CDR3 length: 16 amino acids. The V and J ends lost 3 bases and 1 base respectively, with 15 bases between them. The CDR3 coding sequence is TGTGCCACCAGCAGGGTGTTCGACAGGCCGAACACTGAAGCTTTCTTT. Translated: CATSRVFDRPNTEAFF.

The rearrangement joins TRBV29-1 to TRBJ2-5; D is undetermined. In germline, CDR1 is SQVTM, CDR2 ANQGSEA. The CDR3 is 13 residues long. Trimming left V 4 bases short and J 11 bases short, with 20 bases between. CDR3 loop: CSVGTQSYNEQYF. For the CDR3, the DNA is TGCAGCGTTGGAACACAATCCTACAATGAGCAGTACTTC.

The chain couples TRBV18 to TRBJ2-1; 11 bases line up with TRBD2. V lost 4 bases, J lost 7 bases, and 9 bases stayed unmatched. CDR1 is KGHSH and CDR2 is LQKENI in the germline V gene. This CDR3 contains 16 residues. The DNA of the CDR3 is TGTGCCAGCTCACTTGTACTAGCGGGGGATAGTAATGAGCAGTTCTTC. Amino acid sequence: CASSLVLAGDSNEQFF.

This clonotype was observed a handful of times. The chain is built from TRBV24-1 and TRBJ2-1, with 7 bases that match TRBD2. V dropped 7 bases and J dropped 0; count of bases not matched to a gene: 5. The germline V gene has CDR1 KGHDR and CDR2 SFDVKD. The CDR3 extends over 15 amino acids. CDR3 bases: TGTGCCACCAGAGATCAGCGGGACTCCTACAATGAGCAGTTCTTC. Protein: CATRDQRDSYNEQFF.

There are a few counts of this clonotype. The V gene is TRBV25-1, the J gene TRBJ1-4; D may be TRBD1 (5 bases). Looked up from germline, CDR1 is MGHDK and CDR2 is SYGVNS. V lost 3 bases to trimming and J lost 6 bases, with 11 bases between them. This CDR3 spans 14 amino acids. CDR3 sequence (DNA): TGTGCCAGCAGTGAGTCAGGGCGACATGAAAAACTGTTTTTT. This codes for CASSESGRHEKLFF.

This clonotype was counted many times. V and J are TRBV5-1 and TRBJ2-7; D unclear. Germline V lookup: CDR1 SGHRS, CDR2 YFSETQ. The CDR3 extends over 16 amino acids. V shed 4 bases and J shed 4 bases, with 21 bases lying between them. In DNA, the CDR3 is TGCGCCAGCAGCCCCAGGTCCCCTGTGGGGTCTTACGAGCAGTACTTC. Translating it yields CASSPRSPVGSYEQYF.

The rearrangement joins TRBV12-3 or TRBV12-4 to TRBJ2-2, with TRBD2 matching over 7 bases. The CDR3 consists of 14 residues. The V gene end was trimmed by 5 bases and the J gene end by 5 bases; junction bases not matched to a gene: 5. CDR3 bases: TGTGCCAGCAGTCAGGGCGGGGGAACCGGGGAGCTGTTTTTT. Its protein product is CASSQGGGTGELFF.

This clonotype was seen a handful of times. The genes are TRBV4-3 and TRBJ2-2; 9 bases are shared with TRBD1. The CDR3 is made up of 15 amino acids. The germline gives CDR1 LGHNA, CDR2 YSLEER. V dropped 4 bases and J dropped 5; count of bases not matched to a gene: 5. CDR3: CASSPGTGQTGELFF. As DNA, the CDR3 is TGCGCCAGCAGCCCCGGGACAGGGCAGACCGGGGAGCTGTTTTTT.

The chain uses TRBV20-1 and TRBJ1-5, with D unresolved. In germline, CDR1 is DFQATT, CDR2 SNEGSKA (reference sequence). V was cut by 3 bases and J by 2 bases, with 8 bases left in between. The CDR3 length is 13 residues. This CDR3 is CSASLSGNQPQHF. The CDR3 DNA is TGCAGTGCTAGCCTTTCCGGCAATCAGCCCCAGCATTTT.